This is a list of T cell receptor beta chains from one sample in a study of Ad26.COV2.S vaccination and SARS-CoV-2 variants. Profiled with immunoSEQ multiplex PCR; TCRdb holds only in-frame clones, not every one. This sample has hundreds of thousands of clones, with roughly 91% found just once. The sample here was peripheral blood, taken in a trial of Ad26.COV2.S vaccine versus placebo. These receptor sequences come from a person aged 18-65 years who received the Ad26.COV2.S COVID-19 vaccine or a placebo. Both conserved end residues are part of each CDR3. A D gene is named only where the DNA matches it firmly. Where a row states a size, it is once, few, many or the class of an expanded clone; other rows omit it.

D: .; J: TRBJ1-1; V: TRBV30; size: .; DNA: TGTGCCTGGAGTGTAGGGCTACCCATGAACACTGAAGCTTTCTTT; CDR3: CAWSVGLPMNTEAFF
D: TRBD1; J: TRBJ2-3; V: TRBV5-5; size: .; DNA: TGTGCCAGCAGCTTTCTGACAGGGGCCTCCACAGATACGCAGTATTTT; CDR3: CASSFLTGASTDTQYF
D: .; J: TRBJ1-2; V: TRBV30; size: .; DNA: TGTGCCTGGAGTGGAGGAGGGACAGGCTACACCTTC; CDR3: CAWSGGGTGYTF
D: .; J: TRBJ2-7; V: TRBV6-2/TRBV6-3; size: .; DNA: TGTGCCAGCAGTTACTTAACAGTTTACGAGCAGTACTTC; CDR3: CASSYLTVYEQYF
D: .; J: TRBJ1-2; V: TRBV3-1/TRBV3-2; size: few; DNA: TGTGCCAGCAGCCCGGGCGAGTTTGGCTACACCTTC; CDR3: CASSPGEFGYTF
D: TRBD1; J: TRBJ1-2; V: TRBV5-1; size: once; DNA: TGCGCCAGCAGCTTGGCCCCCGGGACAGGGGGGGTAGATGGCTACACCTTC; CDR3: CASSLAPGTGGVDGYTF
D: .; J: TRBJ2-2; V: TRBV7-3; size: .; DNA: TGTGCCAGCAGCTCACCAGGGGCCGGGGAGCTGTTTTTT; CDR3: CASSSPGAGELFF
D: .; J: TRBJ1-3; V: TRBV27; size: .; DNA: TGTGCCAGCAGCTCAACAACTGGAAACACCATATATTTT; CDR3: CASSSTTGNTIYF
D: .; J: TRBJ2-1; V: TRBV27; size: .; DNA: TGTGCCAGCAGGATACGCTCCTACAATGAGCAGTTCTTC; CDR3: CASRIRSYNEQFF
D: TRBD2; J: TRBJ2-3; V: TRBV6-4; size: .; DNA: TGTGCCAGCAGCGTAAGCGGGGGGGCGACAGATACGCAGTATTTT; CDR3: CASSVSGGATDTQYF
D: TRBD1; J: TRBJ1-2; V: TRBV30; size: once; DNA: TGTGCCTGGTACGACAGGGGAGGCTATGGCTACACCTTC; CDR3: CAWYDRGGYGYTF
D: .; J: TRBJ1-2; V: TRBV5-1; size: .; DNA: TGCGCCAGCAGCTTGGAGAACAGTTCTAATGGCTACACCTTC; CDR3: CASSLENSSNGYTF
D: .; J: TRBJ1-1; V: TRBV4-3; size: .; DNA: TGCGCCAGCAGCCAAGAAGTAGTAACCATGAACACTGAAGCTTTCTTT; CDR3: CASSQEVVTMNTEAFF
D: .; J: TRBJ2-7; V: TRBV12-5; size: .; DNA: TGTGCTAGTGGTTTGGCTAACAGCTACGAGCAGTACTTC; CDR3: CASGLANSYEQYF
D: .; J: TRBJ2-7; V: TRBV18; size: .; DNA: TGTGCCAGCTCACCGGGTCAGGGTTTCTACGAGCAGTACTTC; CDR3: CASSPGQGFYEQYF
D: TRBD2; J: TRBJ2-3; V: TRBV11-1; size: .; DNA: TGTGCCAGCAGCTCCGGGCCGAACCCAGCGGGGGATACGCAGTATTTT; CDR3: CASSSGPNPAGDTQYF
D: .; J: TRBJ1-5; V: TRBV19; size: .; DNA: TGTGCCAGTAGGCTACAGGCTCTGGGCAATCAGCCCCAGCATTTT; CDR3: CASRLQALGNQPQHF
D: .; J: TRBJ1-6; V: TRBV4-1; size: .; DNA: TGCGCCAGCAGCCAAGAGGGCACGGGGATTTATAATTCACCCCTCCACTTT; CDR3: CASSQEGTGIYNSPLHF
D: .; J: TRBJ1-2; V: TRBV7-2; size: .; DNA: TGTGCCAGCAGCTTTTACACAGGGAGGGAAGCTAACTATGGCTACACCTTC; CDR3: CASSFYTGREANYGYTF
D: .; J: TRBJ2-7; V: TRBV5-6; size: few; DNA: TGTGCCAGCAGCTTTCGTTCAGGGTCAGCCGTCTACGAGCAGTACTTC; CDR3: CASSFRSGSAVYEQYF
D: TRBD1; J: TRBJ1-1; V: TRBV30; size: .; DNA: TGTGCCTGGAGGGCAGGGGGGGGGAACACTGAAGCTTTCTTT; CDR3: CAWRAGGGNTEAFF
D: .; J: TRBJ2-5; V: TRBV4-3; size: .; DNA: TGCGCCACCCAGCCCCCCGTAGGGTTCGAGACCCAGTACTTC; CDR3: CATQPPVGFETQYF
D: .; J: TRBJ1-2; V: TRBV2; size: .; DNA: TGTGCCAGTTGGTACAGGGATGACTATGGCTACACCTTC; CDR3: CASWYRDDYGYTF
D: .; J: TRBJ2-5; V: TRBV3-1/TRBV3-2; size: once; DNA: TGTGCCAGCAGCCAAGGAAGAGAGGGAGAGACCCAGTACTTC; CDR3: CASSQGREGETQYF
D: TRBD1; J: TRBJ2-1; V: TRBV5-6; size: .; DNA: TGTGCCAGCAGCCAGTGGACAGGGGGTTATGAGCAGTTCTTC; CDR3: CASSQWTGGYEQFF
D: TRBD1; J: TRBJ1-4; V: TRBV5-1; size: .; DNA: TGCGCCAGCAGCGGGGGACAGGGTTTTAATGAAAAACTGTTTTTT; CDR3: CASSGGQGFNEKLFF
D: .; J: TRBJ2-7; V: TRBV2; size: .; DNA: TGTGCCAGCACCTCCGGGCACCGTTCCTACGAGCAGTACTTC; CDR3: CASTSGHRSYEQYF
D: .; J: TRBJ1-5; V: TRBV10-3; size: .; DNA: TGTGCCATCAGTGAGTCTGAGGGATGGCCCCAGCATTTT; CDR3: CAISESEGWPQHF
D: .; J: TRBJ2-7; V: TRBV6-5; size: .; DNA: TGTGCCAGCAGTTACTCGTTGAAGGGGACCGAGCAGTACTTC; CDR3: CASSYSLKGTEQYF
D: .; J: TRBJ1-2; V: TRBV30; size: .; DNA: TGTGCCTGGAGCGGACAGCTCGACTATGGCTACACCTTC; CDR3: CAWSGQLDYGYTF
D: TRBD1; J: TRBJ2-5; V: TRBV7-3; size: .; DNA: TGTGCCAGCAGCTCGGGACAGGATGGGGAGACCCAGTACTTC; CDR3: CASSSGQDGETQYF
D: TRBD1; J: TRBJ1-6; V: TRBV3-1/TRBV3-2; size: .; DNA: TGTGCCAGCAGCCAAGAGGGACAGGGGTTTAGTTCACCCCTCCACTTT; CDR3: CASSQEGQGFSSPLHF
D: TRBD1; J: TRBJ1-5; V: TRBV4-1; size: .; DNA: TGCGCCAGCAGCCAACGGACAGGGTCGGAGGGTCAGCCCCAGCATTTT; CDR3: CASSQRTGSEGQPQHF
D: .; J: TRBJ2-2; V: TRBV29-1; size: .; DNA: TGCAGCGTTACGTTCGGGTCGGTCACCGGGGAGCTGTTTTTT; CDR3: CSVTFGSVTGELFF
D: .; J: TRBJ1-5; V: TRBV7-9; size: few; DNA: TGTGCCAGCAGCGAAGGACCGTCCAATCAGCCCCAGCATTTT; CDR3: CASSEGPSNQPQHF
D: TRBD1; J: TRBJ1-2; V: TRBV18; size: .; DNA: TGTGCCAGCTCACCTGACAGGGCCTATGGCTACACCTTC; CDR3: CASSPDRAYGYTF
D: .; J: TRBJ2-5; V: TRBV5-5; size: .; DNA: TGTGCCAGCAGCTTAGGCTACCTCCAAGAGACCCAGTACTTC; CDR3: CASSLGYLQETQYF
D: .; J: TRBJ2-5; V: TRBV6-5; size: .; DNA: TGTGCCAGCAGCCCACACCAAGAGACCCAGTACTTC; CDR3: CASSPHQETQYF
D: TRBD2; J: TRBJ2-1; V: TRBV9; size: .; DNA: TGTGCCAGCAGCGTAGATCCAGCGGGGGTGACCAATGAGCAGTTCTTC; CDR3: CASSVDPAGVTNEQFF
D: .; J: TRBJ2-7; V: TRBV5-1; size: .; DNA: TGCGCCAGCAGCTCTGGTCTAGCAAGCTCCTACGAGCAGTACTTC; CDR3: CASSSGLASSYEQYF
D: TRBD1; J: TRBJ1-2; V: TRBV30; size: few; DNA: TGTGCCTGGACTCCAGACAGGGGAGGCTATGGCTACACCTTC; CDR3: CAWTPDRGGYGYTF
D: .; J: TRBJ1-1; V: TRBV7-9; size: .; DNA: TGTGCCAGCAGCTTGGACACATTAATGAACACTGAAGCTTTCTTT; CDR3: CASSLDTLMNTEAFF
D: TRBD2; J: TRBJ2-1; V: TRBV27; size: .; DNA: TGTGCCAGCACTAGCGGGGGGATGAGCTCCTACAATGAGCAGTTCTTC; CDR3: CASTSGGMSSYNEQFF
D: .; J: TRBJ1-2; V: TRBV5-1; size: few; DNA: TGCGCCAGCAGCTTGGCAGGGTTTGGCTACACCTTC; CDR3: CASSLAGFGYTF
D: TRBD2; J: TRBJ2-7; V: TRBV6-4; size: .; DNA: TGTGCCAGCAGTGACGGTCGGGGGGGGCCGGCTACCTACGAGCAGTACTTC; CDR3: CASSDGRGGPATYEQYF
D: TRBD1; J: TRBJ1-4; V: TRBV6-4; size: .; DNA: TGTGCCAGCAGTGCCGACAGGGCGGCGGAAAAACTGTTTTTT; CDR3: CASSADRAAEKLFF